The sequence of this T cell receptor (beta chain) was determined in a study of cytomegalovirus exposure and HLA in healthy donors. In germline, CDR1 is PRHDT, CDR2 FYEKMQ (reference sequence). This CDR3 spans 14 amino acids. V gave up 5 bases and J gave up 3 bases, with 13 bases separating them. Primers: 60 Vbeta forward and 13 Jbeta reverse. Sequencing used immunoSEQ multiplex PCR; TCRdb keeps in-frame clones, though not all of them. The profile shows 130,000 or so clones, roughly three quarters of them singletons. Findings and limits, study-wide: It is likely that the observed cluster of highly shared sequence variants was a sequencing artifact. For most TCR sequences rarity was the rule, although some public TCRs occurred in many donors.

Details on this clone: Its antigen is unidentified.

The source material was PBMCs. V gene TRBV13 combines with J gene TRBJ2-5; D possibly corresponds to TRBD1 (7 bases). The clonotype originates from a woman aged 18-30 years in good health and CMV-seronegative. The CDR3: CASSMDRREETQYF. CDR3 DNA sequence: TGTGCCAGCAGCATGGACAGGAGGGAAGAGACCCAGTACTTC.